This TCR beta chain was captured in a study of blood T cell repertoires in COVID-19 (dated by TCRdb to 2020 to 2021). Regarding the complete study: Samples from collaborators originated in the United States, Italy and Spain and spanned both the acute and convalescent phases of COVID-19. The material from the prospective study consisted of cDNA or gDNA derived from T cells, B-cell-depleted T cells, or PBMCs. Deeply sampled blood TCRbeta repertoires from subjects exposed to, actively infected with, or recovered from COVID-19 were included in the dataset. The repertoires were released in a freely available public database intended as a resource for research on the immune response to SARS-CoV-2. The samples were drawn from the first 160 participants of the ongoing ImmuneRACE study and from some 1,300 subjects provided by 6 global collaborators. Nearly every sample came with metadata listing a de-identified subject ID, COVID-19 status, age in years and sex. Where HLA class I and class II types were available, the types were taken from metadata supplied by the sample provider, not from assay-based typing. What the work shows at the level of the full study, not this receptor alone: Clinical and demographic metadata were provided uncurated, with the amount varying by source and participant.

Whole blood was collected in K2EDTA tubes by collaborating institutions according to the institutions' own protocols. For TCRbeta analysis, collaborators shipped samples in one of three forms: frozen whole blood, isolated PBMCs, or DNA extracted from either of those sample types. The immunoSEQ Assay, a bias-controlled multiplex PCR, was used to amplify TCRbeta CDR3 regions from genomic DNA. As for the original processing: Within the assay, amplification of reference gene primers was used to estimate how many nucleated cells each sample contained. To quantify the absolute abundance of each unique TCRbeta CDR3 rearrangement, sequence reads were collapsed and filtered. For each sample, productive Simpson clonality was calculated by taking the square root of Simpson's diversity index across productive rearrangements. As stored in TCRdb, this immuneACCESS dataset retains in-frame rearrangements with V and J assigned. A fraction of the clones does not appear; measured against another copy, unresolved V genes explain less than half of the discrepancy, and the remainder lacks a known reason. V, J and clone size reflect that table, while D and trimming were determined from the DNA. A total of tens of thousands of clones appear in this sample, around nine tenths of them only once. The ten top clones hold around 10% of the sample.

Comments on this clone: The antigen it binds to is not known. There are no base qualities to consult, and no much larger clone falls within one base.

From its cysteine to its phenylalanine, the CDR3 spans 16 amino acids. This entry keeps only the CDR3 DNA: 48 bases, framed from base 1. Trimming leaves V shorter by 4 bases and J shorter by 0 bases, with the junction holding 9 bases beyond the gene matches. Based on the germline V gene, the CDR1 and CDR2 sequences are SGHTA and FQGNSA. The receptor comes from a man older than 75 with acute or convalescent COVID-19. Input material: peripheral blood. The chain is made from TRBV7-2 and TRBJ2-7; 7 central nucleotides agree with TRBD2. The CDR3 region: CASSSPTGGSSYEQYF. The DNA reads as follows: TGTGCCAGCAGCTCCCCTACCGGGGGGAGCTCCTACGAGCAGTACTTC.